These 2 T cell receptor beta chains came from one sample sequenced in a study of blood T cell repertoires in COVID-19. Only in-frame clones appear in the TCRdb table, and some are missing; sequencing was by immunoSEQ multiplex PCR. The data contain about 140,000 clones, approximately 86% of them singletons. The source material was peripheral blood. These receptors were collected from a man between 65 and 85 years old with acute or convalescent COVID-19.

The genes are TRBV5-1 and TRBJ2-2, with D possibly matching TRBD2 (5 bases). The germline V and J ends were trimmed by 2 bases and 1 base, with 9 bases remaining between them. Germline V CDR1 and CDR2: SGHRS, YFSETQ. The CDR3 has 15 residues. The CDR3 nucleotides read TGCGCCAGCAGCTTTCCTCGGGGGAACACCGGGGAGCTGTTTTTT. Residues: CASSFPRGNTGELFF.

The rearrangement uses TRBV21-1 and TRBJ1-5. TRBV21-1 is a recognized pseudogene. This CDR3 has 17 amino acids. CDR3 DNA: TGTGCCAGCAGCAAAGTAAGTAAGCATCATAGCAATCAGCCCCAGCATTTT. Translation: CASSKVSKHHSNQPQHF.